These 32 T cell receptor beta chains were sequenced from one sample in a study of PD-1 blockade in classical Hodgkin lymphoma. Time point given: cycle 4 day 1 (C4D1), after more than five weeks of nivolumab. All patients relapsed after autologous stem cell transplantation, and brentuximab vedotin exposure varied. TCRdb keeps only in-frame clones here, not all; method: immunoSEQ multiplex PCR. The data contain about 50,000 clones, 65% to 80% of them singletons. The input for sequencing was peripheral blood mononuclear cells (PBMCs), taken before the fourth cycle of nivolumab. The origin of the receptors is a human donor with classical Hodgkin lymphoma.

The chain uses TRBV5-1 and TRBJ2-5, with 10 bases aligning to TRBD1. The J segment lost 4 bases and the V segment lost 2 bases, leaving 5 bases of the junction unmatched. The CDR3 is made up of 15 amino acids. Germline V gene lookup returns CDR1 SGHRS and CDR2 YFSETQ. CDR3 sequence (DNA): TGCGCCAGCAGCTTTCTGACAGGGGGCCCAGAGACCCAGTACTTC. Protein sequence: CASSFLTGGPETQYF. Filled out from reference TRBV5-1 and TRBJ2-5, the complete variable domain reads KAGVTQTPRYLIKTRGQQVTLSCSPISGHRSVSWYQQTPGQGLQFLFEYFSETQRNKGNFPGRFSGRQFSNSRSEMNVSTLELGDSALYLCASSFLTGGPETQYFGPGTRLLVL.

This clone was seen a few times. V is TRBV28 and J is TRBJ1-2; D might be TRBD1 (6 bases). The CDR3 has 13 residues. The V end lost 6 bases, the J end lost 4 bases, and 12 bases lay between the germline ends. Germline-derived CDR1 and CDR2 are MDHEN and SYDVKM. CDR3: CASSKTGSYGYTF. The DNA of the CDR3 is TGTGCCAGCAGCAAGACAGGCTCCTATGGCTACACCTTC.

This clone has a count of ten or more. The chain employs TRBV4-1 and TRBJ2-1, with TRBD2 identical over 10 bases. CDR3 length equals 17 residues. Trimming removed 0 bases from V and 5 bases from J; junction bases left unmatched: 7. CDR1 is MGHRA and CDR2 is YSYEKL in the germline V gene. The CDR3 here is CASSQEIGLAGDNEQFF. CDR3 coding DNA: TGCGCCAGCAGCCAAGAGATAGGGCTAGCGGGAGACAATGAGCAGTTCTTC.

V and J are TRBV7-2 and TRBJ2-1; D gene unclear. The V end was cut by 1 base, the J end by 0 bases, with 13 bases between. From germline, CDR1 is SGHTA and CDR2 FQGNSA. The length of the CDR3 is 17 residues. This CDR3 reads CASSLGLSASSYNEQFF. The DNA of the CDR3 is TGTGCCAGCAGCTTAGGACTGTCAGCGAGCTCCTACAATGAGCAGTTCTTC.

This chain joins TRBV2 and TRBJ2-5, with 13 nucleotides matching TRBD2. CDR1 is SNHLY, CDR2 FYNNEI, per germline. With 10 bases clipped from V and 5 bases from J, the junction kept 16 bases outside the gene matches. The length of the CDR3 is 17 residues. The CDR3 DNA reads TGTGCCACCAAGGAAACCGGGGGGACTAGCGGGGTGGAGACCCAGTACTTC. It translates to CATKETGGTSGVETQYF.

CDR3 in amino acids: CASSKSLSQETQYF. In DNA, the CDR3 is TGTGCCAGCAGCAAATCCCTATCCCAAGAGACCCAGTACTTC. The chain is built from TRBV21-1 and TRBJ2-5; the table's TRBD2 call for D was not verified on the DNA. TRBV21-1 is described as a pseudogene. CDR3 size: 14 residues.

The chain links TRBV5-4 to TRBJ2-5; D remains ambiguous. The germline V gene has CDR1 SGHNT and CDR2 YYREEE (reference sequence). V lost 5 bases, J lost 1 base, and 12 bases lay in between. This CDR3 is 14 amino acids long. CDR3 sequence: CASSRARAQETQYF. For the CDR3, the DNA is TGTGCCAGCAGTCGGGCACGCGCCCAAGAGACCCAGTACTTC.

J is TRBJ2-7 and V is TRBV27; 7 bases align to TRBD2. V dropped 10 bases and J dropped 12; count of bases not matched to a gene: 18. The CDR3 extends over 13 amino acids. CDR1 is MNHEY and CDR2 is SMNVEV in the germline V gene (reference sequence). CDR3 protein: CATGVGEGKKLYF. The CDR3 DNA follows: TGTGCCACTGGAGTGGGGGAGGGTAAGAAGCTGTACTTC.

The V gene is TRBV28, the J gene TRBJ2-7, with D perhaps matching TRBD2 (6 bases). V gave up 3 bases and J gave up 2 bases, with 17 bases separating them. Germline V gene data show CDR1 as MDHEN and CDR2 as SYDVKM. This CDR3 has 16 amino acids. The CDR3 region has the DNA TGTGCCAGCAGTTTCAAGTACGGGGACTTAACCTACGAGCAGTACTTC. Encoded protein: CASSFKYGDLTYEQYF. Full variable domain (outside the CDR3, taken from reference TRBV28 and TRBJ2-7): DVKVTQSSRYLVKRTGEKVFLECVQDMDHENMFWYRQDPGLGLRLIYFSYDVKMKEKGDIPEGYSVSREKKERFSLILESASTNQTSMYLCASSFKYGDLTYEQYFGPGTRLTVT.

The chain joins TRBV7-9 to TRBJ2-1; D may correspond to TRBD1 or TRBD2 (5 bases each). This CDR3 is 15 amino acids long. V shed 6 bases and J shed 0 bases, with 12 bases lying between them. Germline assignment: CDR1 SEHNR and CDR2 FQNEAQ (reference sequence). The chain's CDR3 is CASRGEYSSYNEQFF. The CDR3 coding sequence is TGTGCCAGCAGGGGGGAGTACAGCTCCTACAATGAGCAGTTCTTC.

This chain links TRBV19 with TRBJ1-2; 7 bases fit TRBD1. Trimming cost V 6 bases and J 5 bases; bases outside gene matches: 9. CDR1 is LNHDA and CDR2 is SQIVND in the germline V gene (reference sequence). The CDR3 is 14 residues long. Here the CDR3 reads CASRAQGLRYGYTF. CDR3 coding DNA: TGTGCCAGTAGGGCACAGGGGCTTCGGTATGGCTACACCTTC.

This clone was seen just once. This chain links TRBV5-6 with TRBJ2-1, with 8 positions matching TRBD2. V trimming: 0 bases; J trimming: 0 bases; junction bases outside the gene matches: 5. The CDR3 runs to 17 residues. The V gene's germline CDR1 is SGHDT and CDR2 YYEEEE. CDR3 amino acids: CASSLARLASSYNEQFF. The CDR3 nucleotides read TGTGCCAGCAGCTTGGCCCGACTAGCGTCCTCCTACAATGAGCAGTTCTTC.

The chain employs TRBV7-3 and TRBJ2-2; D uncertain. Trimming took 5 bases from V and 0 from J, leaving 13 bases between them. Germline CDR1 is SGHTA and CDR2 is FQGTGA. The CDR3 length is 16 residues. CDR3 loop: CASSLNTPANTGELFF. As DNA, the CDR3 is TGTGCCAGCAGCCTGAATACACCTGCGAACACCGGGGAGCTGTTTTTT.

This clone was recorded once. The V and J genes are TRBV5-1 and TRBJ1-1; possible D gene TRBD1, 5 bases. The germline V gene encodes CDR1 SGHRS and CDR2 YFSETQ. The CDR3 is made up of 15 amino acids. The germline V and J ends were trimmed by 5 bases and 1 base, with 15 bases remaining between them. The CDR3 loop is CASSAPGLRNTEAFF. The CDR3 DNA is TGCGCCAGCAGTGCGCCGGGACTTCGGAACACTGAAGCTTTCTTT.

This chain links TRBV6-6 with TRBJ2-3; D gene ambiguous. In germline, CDR1 is MNHNY, CDR2 SVGAGI (reference sequence). There are 13 residues in the CDR3. Trimming removed 0 bases from V and 8 bases from J, with 9 bases in between. The CDR3 sequence is CASSYSARATQYF. Written as DNA, the CDR3 is TGTGCCAGCAGTTACTCGGCTAGAGCTACGCAGTATTTT.

Comments on this clone: This CDR3 is also generated by other DNA sequences in the sample. The J gene is TRBJ1-3, the V gene TRBV18; D gene ambiguous. Germline V gives CDR1 KGHSH, CDR2 LQKENI. This CDR3 contains 14 residues. With 2 bases removed from V and 2 bases from J, the gap between germline ends came to 7 bases. CDR3 nucleotide sequence: TGTGCCAGCTCACCAACGGCCGCTGGAAACACCATATATTTT. It encodes CASSPTAAGNTIYF.

V is TRBV2 and J is TRBJ2-1; 10 positions agree with TRBD2. The CDR3 spans 17 residues. The V and J ends lost 2 bases and 3 bases, in that order; junction bases with no gene match: 7. In germline, CDR1 is SNHLY, CDR2 FYNNEI. In DNA, the CDR3 is TGTGCCAGCAGTGAACTATCGTCTAGCGGGAGCTACAATGAGCAGTTCTTC. This sequence encodes CASSELSSSGSYNEQFF.

The J gene is TRBJ2-1, the V gene TRBV2, with 13 bases that match TRBD2. Germline trimming cut 8 bases from V and 10 bases from J; bases unmatched to any gene: 20. This CDR3 is 18 amino acids long. CDR1 is SNHLY, CDR2 FYNNEI, per germline. CDR3 protein: CASPADVSGLAGRTEQFF. The CDR3 DNA is TGTGCCAGCCCCGCCGACGTTTCGGGACTAGCGGGGAGGACCGAGCAGTTCTTC.

The chain joins TRBV2 to TRBJ2-1, with 8 nucleotides matching TRBD2. V gave up 7 bases and J gave up 2 bases; unmatched junction bases: 7. CDR1 is SNHLY and CDR2 is FYNNEI in the germline V gene. This CDR3 has 15 residues. The CDR3 loop is CASTASGSTYNEQFF. In DNA form, the CDR3 reads TGTGCCAGCACGGCCAGCGGGAGTACCTACAATGAGCAGTTCTTC.

The CDR3 nucleotides are TGTGCCAGCAGAAACGGACAGAACAGCAATCAGCCCCAGCATTTT. It translates to CASRNGQNSNQPQHF. The genes are TRBV2 and TRBJ1-5, with D maybe TRBD1 (6 bases). CDR1 and CDR2 (germline): SNHLY, FYNNEI. The V and J ends lost 6 bases and 1 base respectively, with 13 bases between them. This CDR3 is 15 amino acids long.

V and J are TRBV6-6 and TRBJ2-7; the D gene could be TRBD1 or TRBD2 (5 bases each). This CDR3 contains 14 residues. Germline CDR1 and CDR2: MNHNY and SVGAGI (reference sequence). Trimming removed 6 bases at V and 0 bases at J, with 12 bases between. CDR3 region: CASRGERRSYEQYF. CDR3 sequence (DNA): TGTGCCAGCAGAGGGGAGCGGCGCTCCTACGAGCAGTACTTC.

This chain connects TRBV7-2 to TRBJ2-7; D perhaps matches TRBD2 (5 bases). Germline CDR1 SGHTA, CDR2 FQGNSA. The CDR3 has 13 residues. The V and J ends lost 3 bases and 0 bases respectively, with 6 bases between them. DNA for the CDR3: TGTGCCAGCAGCTTTGGACTCTCCTACGAGCAGTACTTC. Translating gives CASSFGLSYEQYF.

The rearrangement links TRBV7-2 to TRBJ1-2, with 10 positions matching TRBD1. J lost 8 bases, V lost 5 bases, and 8 bases had no gene match. CDR3 length equals 14 residues. Germline V CDR1 and CDR2: SGHTA, FQGNSA. The CDR3 nucleotides read TGTGCCAGCAGCATTAGACAGGGGGCAGGAGGCTACACCTTC. It encodes CASSIRQGAGGYTF.

The rearrangement links TRBV10-3 to TRBJ1-2; 8 bases are a match to TRBD1. The CDR3 covers 12 residues. The junction had 5 bases not matched to a gene; V was cut back by 6 bases and J by 8 bases. Germline V gene lookup returns CDR1 ENHRY and CDR2 SYGVKD. The CDR3 bases are TGTGCCATCAGGGCGACAGGGGTCGGCTACACCTTC. It translates to CAIRATGVGYTF.

The chain carries TRBV15 and TRBJ1-1; tentative D call: TRBD1 (6 bases). The germline gives CDR1 LNHNV, CDR2 YYDKDF (reference sequence). This CDR3 comprises 13 residues. V was shortened by 0 bases and J by 5 bases, with 7 bases between the two germline ends. In DNA, the CDR3 is TGTGCCACCAGCAGAGAACAGGGTACTGAAGCTTTCTTT. Translated: CATSREQGTEAFF.

This clone was seen just once. This sequence joins TRBV11-2 and TRBJ2-1; TRBD2 might be the D (5 bases). This CDR3 has 14 residues. V was clipped by 0 bases and J by 9 bases, with 12 bases between them. The germline CDR1 and CDR2 sequences are SGHAT and FQNNGV. Here the CDR3 DNA reads TGTGCCAGCAGCTTAGATGGCGGGCCCGTTGAGCAGTTCTTC. Protein sequence: CASSLDGGPVEQFF.

This sequence joins TRBV27 and TRBJ1-1; D call uncertain. V was pared by 0 bases and J by 2 bases, with 10 bases between. This CDR3 has 15 amino acids. The V gene's germline CDR1 is MNHEY and CDR2 SMNVEV (reference sequence). CDR3 coding DNA: TGTGCCAGCAGTTTATCATGGACGAGAAACACTGAAGCTTTCTTT. The encoded protein is CASSLSWTRNTEAFF.

This chain uses TRBV28 with TRBJ2-2; 9 positions agree with TRBD2. The CDR3 runs to 15 residues. Germline values: CDR1 MDHEN, CDR2 SYDVKM. The J segment lost 6 bases and the V segment lost 6 bases, leaving 8 bases of the junction unmatched. The CDR3: CASSPGSGSPGELFF. The CDR3 DNA sequence: TGTGCCAGCAGCCCTGGTAGCGGGAGTCCCGGGGAGCTGTTTTTT. Based on the CDR3 plus reference TRBV28 and TRBJ2-2, the full variable domain is DVKVTQSSRYLVKRTGEKVFLECVQDMDHENMFWYRQDPGLGLRLIYFSYDVKMKEKGDIPEGYSVSREKKERFSLILESASTNQTSMYLCASSPGSGSPGELFFGEGSRLTVL.

The V call is TRBV7-9, the J call TRBJ2-5; a weak D match, TRBD2 (6 bases). The V and J ends lost 3 bases and 2 bases respectively, with 16 bases between them. CDR1 is SEHNR, CDR2 FQNEAQ, per germline (reference sequence). The CDR3 is made up of 16 amino acids. The CDR3 nucleotides are TGTGCCAGCAGCTTTGGGGAAATGGGACTTCAAGAGACCCAGTACTTC. Its translation is CASSFGEMGLQETQYF.

This rearrangement joins TRBV15 to TRBJ1-5, with 7 bases lining up with TRBD1. The length of the CDR3 is 17 residues. J gave up 2 bases and V 2 bases, and 9 bases lay outside the gene matches. Germline CDR1 and CDR2: LNHNV and YYDKDF (reference sequence). Here the CDR3 reads CATSRTMTGRGNQPQHF. The CDR3 coding sequence is TGTGCCACCAGCAGAACCATGACAGGGAGGGGCAATCAGCCCCAGCATTTT.

The chain couples TRBV5-1 to TRBJ2-1, with TRBD1 identical over 8 bases. V lost 4 bases to trimming and J lost 7 bases; unmatched junction nucleotides: 13. The CDR3 covers 16 residues. Germline lookup yields CDR1 SGHRS and CDR2 YFSETQ. CDR3 residues: CASSGKDRALGNEQFF. The CDR3 nucleotides read TGCGCCAGCAGCGGAAAGGACAGGGCCCTTGGGAATGAGCAGTTCTTC. Based on the CDR3 plus reference TRBV5-1 and TRBJ2-1, the full variable domain is KAGVTQTPRYLIKTRGQQVTLSCSPISGHRSVSWYQQTPGQGLQFLFEYFSETQRNKGNFPGRFSGRQFSNSRSEMNVSTLELGDSALYLCASSGKDRALGNEQFFGPGTRLTVL.

The chain carries TRBV2 and TRBJ2-7; possibly TRBD2 for D (6 bases). Per the germline V gene, CDR1 is SNHLY and CDR2 is FYNNEI. CDR3 length: 15 amino acids. Deletions cut 2 bases from V and 3 bases from J, with 14 bases between. The CDR3 nucleotides read TGTGCCAGCAGTGAATCCGGGACTCAAGGCTACGAGCAGTACTTC. Translation gives CASSESGTQGYEQYF.